This T cell receptor beta chain was recovered during a study of cytomegalovirus exposure and HLA in healthy donors. About this clone: Its antigen remains unidentified.

The PCR made use of 60 Vbeta and 13 Jbeta primers. TCRdb keeps only in-frame clones here, not all; method: immunoSEQ multiplex PCR. Among 150,000 or so clones listed, around three quarters were seen once. Regarding the study as a whole: Rare TCR sequences dominated, though some public TCRs recurred in many donors. Apparent HLA restriction characterized most CMV-associated TCR beta chains in a later analysis.

The receptor was isolated from a woman aged 45-60 years in good health and CMV-seropositive. Material for sequencing was PBMCs.

For the CDR3, the DNA is TGTGCCAGCAGCCTACCACAGGGGAACTATGGCTACACCTTC. It codes for CASSLPQGNYGYTF. The V call is TRBV7-6, the J call TRBJ1-2, with 7 bases matching TRBD1. The V and J ends lost 5 bases and 2 bases, in that order; junction bases with no gene match: 5. Germline V gives CDR1 SGHVS, CDR2 FNYEAQ. The CDR3 contains 14 residues.